This T cell receptor (beta chain) is from a study of T-cell reconstitution after alpha-beta-depleted transplantation in children. Unique molecular identifiers featured in how the TCRbeta library was prepared. TCRdb independently ran MiXCR on the PCR reads; one entry per CDR3 protein. The table lists some 250,000 distinct CDR3 sequences, more than 10% of them singletons. The CDR3 is 15 amino acids. The V end was cut by 0 bases, the J end by 2 bases, with 10 bases between. Germline CDR1 and CDR2: MGHRA and YSYEKL. This clonotype was counted at least ten times. This TCR was recovered from a human donor who donated a stem cell graft to a child with acute lymphoblastic leukemia. The gene calls are TRBV4-1 and TRBJ1-1, with D maybe TRBD1 (6 bases). The sequencing here drew on PBMCs from the stem cell graft donor, taken from the stem cell graft. For the CDR3, the DNA is TGCGCCAGCAGCCAAGACCCCGGGGGCAACACTGAAGCTTTCTTT. Protein product: CASSQDPGGNTEAFF.